The rows below give T cell receptor beta chains drawn from one sample of a study of molecular identifiers for immune sequencing clone quantification. MiXCR, applied by TCRdb to the PCR reads, yields one record per CDR3 protein. The sample lists hundreds of thousands of distinct CDR3 sequences, just under 20% seen once, with 0.75% to 0.95% in the top ten. The specimen sequenced was naive CD8+ T cells from blood, with Jurkat cell RNA spiked in. The receptors come from a human donor in good health. Some libraries in this study had Jurkat cell RNA spiked in. Each CDR3 is given with its conserved first and last residue. D genes are given only for firm matches. Not all rows give a size; the values are once, few, many and, for expanded clones, a class.

CDR3aa	CDR3nt	v_gene	d_gene	abundance	j_gene
CAWTQGAGGEAFF	TGTGCCTGGACACAGGGGGCCGGGGGTGAAGCTTTCTTT	TRBV30	TRBD1	many	TRBJ1-1
CASSQNWRDVEMNTEAFF	TGTGCCAGCAGCCAAAATTGGAGGGACGTCGAGATGAACACTGAAGCTTTCTTT	TRBV28	.	many	TRBJ1-1
CASSPRRTDTQYF	TGTGCCAGCAGCCCGCGACGCACAGATACGCAGTATTTT	TRBV7-9	.	many	TRBJ2-3
CASSPLVLTDTQYF	TGTGCCAGCAGCCCTCTAGTTCTCACAGATACGCAGTATTTT	TRBV12-3/TRBV12-4	.	few	TRBJ2-3
CASSLTDSYNEQFF	TGTGCCAGCAGTTTGACTGACTCCTACAATGAGCAGTTCTTC	TRBV12-3/TRBV12-4	.	few	TRBJ2-1
CASSYSSQEPYNEQFF	TGTGCCAGCAGTTACTCCTCGCAGGAACCCTACAATGAGCAGTTCTTC	TRBV6-2/TRBV6-3	.	few	TRBJ2-1
CASSTRDLVSTDTQYF	TGTGCCAGCAGCACCAGGGACTTAGTGTCCACAGATACGCAGTATTTT	TRBV12-3/TRBV12-4	.	many	TRBJ2-3
CASSYSKPGYSYNEQFF	TGTGCCAGCAGTTACTCGAAGCCTGGATACTCCTACAATGAGCAGTTCTTC	TRBV6-5	.	.	TRBJ2-1
CASSVAGGNYGYTF	TGTGCCAGCAGCGTAGCAGGAGGGAACTATGGCTACACCTTC	TRBV9	.	many	TRBJ1-2
CASSVGLRTDTQYF	TGTGCCAGCAGCGTAGGCCTCCGCACAGATACGCAGTATTTT	TRBV9	.	many	TRBJ2-3
CASRHRVRTQYF	TGTGCCAGCAGGCACAGGGTCCGGACCCAGTACTTC	TRBV7-3	.	many	TRBJ2-5
CASSPPFLCQPQHF	TGTGCCAGCTCACCACCGTTCTTGTGTCAGCCCCAGCATTTT	TRBV18	.	many	TRBJ1-5
CASSFYRTMNTEAFF	TGTGCCAGCAGTTTCTACAGGACAATGAACACTGAAGCTTTCTTT	TRBV27	.	many	TRBJ1-1
CSASVPSRTDTQYF	TGCAGTGCTAGCGTCCCGTCTCGCACAGATACGCAGTATTTT	TRBV20-1	.	many	TRBJ2-3
CAISDGGSNQPQHF	TGTGCCATCAGTGATGGGGGGTCCAATCAGCCCCAGCATTTT	TRBV10-3	.	.	TRBJ1-5
CASSLARGGSEQYF	TGCGCCAGCAGCTTGGCCCGGGGGGGTAGCGAGCAGTACTTC	TRBV5-1	TRBD2	many	TRBJ2-7
CASSLVPTGSTDTQYF	TGTGCCAGCAGCTTAGTACCGACGGGTAGCACAGATACGCAGTATTTT	TRBV7-2	.	many	TRBJ2-3
CASRQLAGGPFSYEQYF	TGTGCCAGCAGACAACTAGCGGGAGGGCCGTTCTCTTACGAGCAGTACTTC	TRBV6-5	TRBD2	.	TRBJ2-7
CASGTGQSYEQYF	TGTGCCAGCGGGACAGGTCAATCCTACGAGCAGTACTTC	TRBV5-6	TRBD1	many	TRBJ2-7
CASGDSNQPQHF	TGTGCTAGTGGGGACAGCAATCAGCCCCAGCATTTT	TRBV12-5	.	many	TRBJ1-5
CASSLVTGTANEQFF	TGTGCCAGCAGCTTAGTTACAGGGACCGCCAATGAGCAGTTCTTC	TRBV7-6	.	.	TRBJ2-1
CASSLPSGRAMSYNEQFF	TGTGCCAGCAGCTTACCTAGCGGGAGAGCCATGTCCTACAATGAGCAGTTCTTC	TRBV7-9	TRBD2	many	TRBJ2-1
CASSLGQGAWEQYF	TGTGCCAGCAGCTTGGGACAGGGGGCGTGGGAGCAGTACTTC	TRBV11-2	TRBD1	few	TRBJ2-7
CASSGPGVNQPQHF	TGTGCCAGCAGTGGGCCCGGGGTCAATCAGCCCCAGCATTTT	TRBV25-1	.	many	TRBJ1-5
CASSLGPRYEQYF	TGTGCCAGCAGCTTAGGGCCTAGGTACGAGCAGTACTTC	TRBV7-9	.	many	TRBJ2-7
CAYGQGGSNQPQHF	TGTGCATATGGACAGGGCGGGAGCAATCAGCCCCAGCATTTT	TRBV30	TRBD1	many	TRBJ1-5
CASSYTLAGELFF	TGTGCCAGCAGTTACACTTTGGCCGGGGAGCTGTTTTTT	TRBV6-5	.	many	TRBJ2-2
CASSPNTLEQFF	TGTGCCAGCAGCCCCAACACGTTAGAGCAGTTCTTC	TRBV7-9	.	.	TRBJ2-1
CSVVHRGRNEQFF	TGCAGCGTTGTCCACAGGGGGAGAAATGAGCAGTTCTTC	TRBV29-1	TRBD1	many	TRBJ2-1
CASSYIAGVQSYEQYF	TGTGCCAGCAGTTATATCGCGGGGGTGCAGTCCTACGAGCAGTACTTC	TRBV27	TRBD2	.	TRBJ2-7
CASSEVRDGGGLFF	TGCGCCAGCAGTGAAGTTAGGGACGGCGGGGGGCTGTTTTTT	TRBV10-2	TRBD2	.	TRBJ2-2
CASSVERETGEQYF	TGTGCCAGCAGCGTAGAACGGGAGACAGGGGAGCAGTACTTC	TRBV9	.	.	TRBJ2-7
CASSFTSGASYEQYF	TGTGCCAGCAGCTTTACTAGCGGGGCTAGCTACGAGCAGTACTTC	TRBV7-3	TRBD2	.	TRBJ2-7